This T cell receptor beta chain was retrieved from a study of CD8+ T cells in alopecia areata. Reverse transcribed after extraction, RNA yielded cDNA as the sequencing template. This table comes from immunoSEQ multiplex PCR, and its TCRdb copy is limited to in-frame clones, with some not included. There are about 97,000 clones in the sample; around 60% occur only once, and less than 20% lies in the top ten. Study outcomes and limitations: For patients receiving tofacitinib, scalp clonality and expanded CD8+ clones among the top 100 significantly decreased.

Trimming shortened V by 4 bases and J by 4 bases, and 13 bases separated the two germline ends. CDR3 length: 14 residues. Germline V gene sequence: CDR1 MNHEY, CDR2 SMNVEV (reference sequence). With regard to this clone: What it binds is not known.

The treatment here: oral pan-JAK inhibitor, 5-10 mg twice daily. Alopecia areata patients had lesional scalp punch biopsies and peripheral blood taken from them. V and J are TRBV27 and TRBJ1-1; TRBD1 might be the D (5 bases). The material sequenced was CD8+ T cells sorted from blood, taken between weeks 55 and 65, from a patient treated with tofacitinib. The TCR comes from a human donor with alopecia areata. The CDR3 loop is CASSSVGVGTEAFF. The CDR3 bases are TGTGCCAGCAGTTCTGTAGGGGTTGGCACTGAAGCTTTCTTT.